These 24 T cell receptor beta chains share one sample of origin, sequenced in a study of T cell repertoires in cytomegalovirus infection. TCRdb itself ran the reads through MiXCR, one entry per CDR3 protein. The data show some 180,000 distinct CDR3 sequences, 17% seen once. The material sequenced was CD8+ T cells from PBMCs. The receptors derive from a human donor in good health (CMV status not recorded). Some clones in this sample may be carry-over from other donors' samples.

The chain uses TRBV7-9 and TRBJ2-2; maybe TRBD2 (6 bases). Looked up from germline, CDR1 is SEHNR and CDR2 is FQNEAQ (reference sequence). Trimming stripped 6 bases from V and 7 bases from J, with 21 bases between. This CDR3 region has 16 residues. The CDR3 protein is CASSNFGTQAGGELFF. In nucleotides, the CDR3 is TGTGCCAGCAGTAACTTCGGGACTCAGGCAGGCGGGGAGCTGTTTTTT.

This clonotype was found a few times. The V gene is TRBV9, the J gene TRBJ2-1; TRBD2 agrees at 15 bases. The CDR3 spans 15 residues. Germline lookup yields CDR1 SGDLS and CDR2 YYNGEE. The V and J ends lost 4 bases and 10 bases, in that order; junction bases with no gene match: 6. CDR3 region: CASSQGLAGGGEQFF. CDR3 bases: TGTGCCAGCAGCCAGGGACTAGCGGGGGGTGGCGAGCAGTTCTTC. The whole variable domain, remainder taken from reference TRBV9 and TRBJ2-1, is DSGVTQTPKHLITATGQRVTLRCSPRSGDLSVYWYQQSLDQGLQFLIQYYNGEERAKGNILERFSAQQFPDLHSELNLSSLELGDSALYFCASSQGLAGGGEQFFGPGTRLTVL.

The chain employs TRBV7-6 and TRBJ2-1; TRBD2 is a possible D gene (6 bases). V lost 8 bases and J lost 0, with 14 bases in between. Germline CDR1 and CDR2: SGHVS and FNYEAQ. The length of the CDR3 is 15 residues. In DNA form, the CDR3 reads TGTGCCAGCCGGGGAGGCCAGAGCTCCTACAATGAGCAGTTCTTC. Protein sequence: CASRGGQSSYNEQFF.

CDR3 sequence reads: CSASNREGFQEDYGYTF. CDR3 sequence (DNA): TGCAGTGCTAGCAACAGGGAGGGTTTTCAGGAGGATTATGGCTACACCTTC. This chain links TRBV20-1 with TRBJ1-2, with a weak D call TRBD1 (6 bases). V was shortened by 3 bases and J by 5 bases, with 25 bases between the two germline ends. This CDR3 contains 17 residues. CDR1 is DFQATT and CDR2 is SNEGSKA in the germline V gene (reference sequence).

The rearrangement joins TRBV2 to TRBJ2-1, with a weak D call TRBD1 (6 bases). The V end lost 7 bases, the J end lost 0 bases, and 13 bases lay between the germline ends. This CDR3 region has 15 residues. The V gene's germline CDR1 is SNHLY and CDR2 FYNNEI. The CDR3 region is CASNSGTNSYNEQFF. The CDR3 DNA reads as TGTGCCAGCAACTCCGGGACAAACTCCTACAATGAGCAGTTCTTC.

The chain uses TRBV7-9 and TRBJ2-7, with 8 bases aligning to TRBD1. The CDR3 runs to 16 residues. The J segment lost 3 bases and the V segment lost 5 bases, leaving 12 bases of the junction unmatched. Germline assignment: CDR1 SEHNR and CDR2 FQNEAQ (reference sequence). The CDR3 DNA follows: TGTGCCAGCAGCCCTGGGACGGGACAGGTTCGCTACGAGCAGTACTTC. Translated: CASSPGTGQVRYEQYF. The full variable domain, in which reference TRBV7-9 and TRBJ2-7 provide the parts outside the CDR3, is DTGVSQNPRHKITKRGQNVTFRCDPISEHNRLYWYRQTLGQGPEFLTYFQNEAQLEKSRLLSDRFSAERPKGSFSTLEIQRTEQGDSAMYLCASSPGTGQVRYEQYFGPGTRLTVT.

This clonotype showed up just a few times. The rearrangement uses TRBV7-2 and TRBJ2-7; TRBD1 agrees at 7 bases. Losses at the gene ends were 5 bases for V and 4 bases for J; bases not matched to a gene: 11. Germline values: CDR1 SGHTA, CDR2 FQGNSA. This CDR3 has 15 residues. The CDR3: CASSRGGSNLYEQYF. In DNA, the CDR3 is TGTGCCAGCAGCCGAGGGGGCTCAAATTTATACGAGCAGTACTTC.

The genes are TRBV20-1 and TRBJ2-3; D perhaps matches TRBD1 (5 bases). The CDR3 loop spans 14 amino acids. Trimming removed 6 bases from V and 0 bases from J, with 13 bases in between. In germline, CDR1 is DFQATT, CDR2 SNEGSKA (reference sequence). The CDR3 spells CSAMDISSTDTQYF. The CDR3 DNA reads TGCAGTGCAATGGACATATCTAGCACAGATACGCAGTATTTT.

V usage is TRBV12-3 or TRBV12-4 and J usage is TRBJ2-7; TRBD1 aligns across 9 bases. CDR3 length: 15 amino acids. The junction had 6 bases not matched to a gene; V was cut back by 3 bases and J by 3 bases. DNA for the CDR3: TGTGCCAGCAGTTTCCCCCGGACAGGGGTCTACGAGCAGTACTTC. It translates to CASSFPRTGVYEQYF.

The chain has TRBV19 and TRBJ1-5; D remains unclear. In germline, CDR1 is LNHDA, CDR2 SQIVND (reference sequence). The CDR3 contains 15 residues. V dropped 7 bases and J dropped 0 bases, with 13 bases sitting between them. The CDR3 spells CASTIGGYSNQPQHF. CDR3 nucleotide sequence: TGTGCCAGTACCATAGGAGGGTATAGCAATCAGCCCCAGCATTTT.

V usage is TRBV7-2 and J usage is TRBJ2-2; D is ambiguous. Trimming cost V 0 bases and J 0 bases, with 8 bases left between them. The CDR3 covers 16 residues. Germline V lookup: CDR1 SGHTA, CDR2 FQGNSA. The CDR3 region is CASSLATASNTGELFF. CDR3 nucleotide sequence: TGTGCCAGCAGCTTAGCAACAGCCTCGAACACCGGGGAGCTGTTTTTT.

In its sample, this clonotype was seen many times. The V and J genes are TRBV4-3 and TRBJ2-7; D might be TRBD2 (7 bases). V gave up 3 bases and J gave up 2 bases, with 11 bases separating them. This CDR3 is 14 amino acids long. Germline CDR1 and CDR2: LGHNA and YSLEER. CDR3 region: CASSHGGTTYEQYF. CDR3 DNA: TGCGCCAGCAGCCACGGGGGGACAACCTACGAGCAGTACTTC.

V gene TRBV12-3 or TRBV12-4 combines with J gene TRBJ2-2; TRBD1 matches at 9 bases. V dropped 5 bases and J dropped 1; count of bases not matched to a gene: 8. The CDR3 is made up of 17 amino acids. CDR3 sequence (DNA): TGTGCCAGCAGTACGTTCCGGACAGGGGAGAACACCGGGGAGCTGTTTTTT. This encodes CASSTFRTGENTGELFF.

The table lists this clonotype with a few counts. V is TRBV9 and J is TRBJ2-1, with 11 nucleotides matching TRBD1. Trimming removed 4 bases from V and 8 bases from J; junction bases left unmatched: 8. The germline V gene has CDR1 SGDLS and CDR2 YYNGEE. This CDR3 has 15 amino acids. Here the CDR3 reads CASSNRDRGFDEQFF. In DNA form, the CDR3 reads TGTGCCAGCAGCAACCGGGACAGGGGGTTTGATGAGCAGTTCTTC.

This clonotype turned up a few times. The CDR3 DNA follows: TGCGCCAGGCCGGACAGGGCAGGGGCCCGCGGTGGAAACACCATATATTTT. Residues: CARPDRAGARGGNTIYF. This chain uses TRBV10-1 with TRBJ1-3; TRBD1 agrees at 8 bases. Germline-derived CDR1 and CDR2 are WNHNN and SYGVQD (reference sequence). The V and J ends lost 9 bases and 3 bases, in that order; junction bases with no gene match: 16. This CDR3 is built from 17 residues.

V usage is TRBV27 and J usage is TRBJ2-5; no reliable D call. V lost 3 bases and J lost 9, with 5 bases in between. CDR1 is MNHEY and CDR2 is SMNVEV in the germline V gene (reference sequence). The CDR3 is 10 amino acids. The CDR3 coding sequence is TGTGCCAGCAGTTTTAAACCCCAGTACTTC. Amino acid sequence: CASSFKPQYF.

This clonotype has a handful of counts. This rearrangement joins TRBV7-9 to TRBJ2-1; D is unclear. The CDR3 sequence is 16 residues long. V shed 4 bases and J shed 7 bases, with 20 bases lying between them. Germline CDR1 reads SEHNR; CDR2 reads FQNEAQ (reference sequence). CDR3 sequence reads: CASSSPLDLPLNEQFF. For the CDR3, the DNA is TGTGCCAGCAGCTCGCCATTGGACCTTCCACTTAATGAGCAGTTCTTC.

This clonotype was recorded many times. V usage is TRBV7-6 and J usage is TRBJ2-3; 7 bases line up with TRBD1. The CDR3 runs to 14 residues. V was pared by 3 bases and J by 3 bases, with 3 bases of the junction left unmatched. Germline values: CDR1 SGHVS, CDR2 FNYEAQ. The CDR3 DNA sequence: TGTGCCAGCAGCTTTACAGGGGAAACAGATACGCAGTATTTT. It is translated as CASSFTGETDTQYF.

V gene TRBV10-3 combines with J gene TRBJ2-5; perhaps TRBD2 as D (6 bases). Germline CDR1 is ENHRY and CDR2 is SYGVKD. The CDR3 contains 17 residues. Between the trimmed V and J ends, which lost 0 bases and 2 bases, there was a span of 16 bases. CDR3 in amino acids: CAISESAVAASQETQYF. In DNA form, the CDR3 reads TGTGCCATCAGTGAGTCGGCGGTAGCGGCCTCACAAGAGACCCAGTACTTC.

This clonotype was observed a few times. This chain joins TRBV29-1 and TRBJ2-5; 10 bases map to TRBD1. Germline lookup yields CDR1 SQVTM and CDR2 ANQGSEA. There are 15 residues in the CDR3. V trimming: 0 bases; J trimming: 1 base; junction bases outside the gene matches: 2. The CDR3 reads CSVEDRTGGQETQYF. In nucleotides, the CDR3 is TGCAGCGTTGAAGATCGGACAGGGGGCCAAGAGACCCAGTACTTC.

This clonotype was detected only a few times. This chain joins TRBV12-3 or TRBV12-4 and TRBJ1-2; D not certain. Trimming took 3 bases from V and 5 from J, leaving 4 bases between them. The CDR3 runs 11 residues. CDR3 DNA sequence: TGTGCCAGCAGTTTTACGTATGGCTACACCTTC. Translated: CASSFTYGYTF.

This clonotype was detected a few times. The chain links TRBV25-1 to TRBJ2-1; D gene uncertain. CDR3 size: 16 residues. Germline loops: CDR1 MGHDK, CDR2 SYGVNS. The germline V and J ends were trimmed by 2 bases and 1 base, with 12 bases remaining between them. CDR3: CASSEGWLGSYNEQFF. CDR3 sequence (DNA): TGTGCCAGCAGTGAAGGGTGGCTAGGGTCCTACAATGAGCAGTTCTTC.

This clonotype was picked up a small number of times. V gene TRBV6-6 combines with J gene TRBJ2-2; 9 positions agree with TRBD1. The CDR3 extends over 15 amino acids. Trimming removed 7 bases from V and 3 bases from J; junction bases left unmatched: 6. Germline CDR1 reads MNHNY; CDR2 reads SVGAGI (reference sequence). The CDR3 is CASIQDRGYTGELFF. The CDR3 DNA is TGTGCCAGCATTCAGGACAGGGGTTACACCGGGGAGCTGTTTTTT.

The chain employs TRBV7-8 and TRBJ2-6; the D gene is possibly TRBD2 (5 bases). The V gene lost 6 bases and the J gene lost 4 bases, with 7 bases spanning the gap. The CDR3 has 13 amino acids. Germline values: CDR1 SGHVS, CDR2 FQNEAQ. CDR3 in DNA: TGTGCCAGCAGTAGGGAGGGGGCCAACGTCCTGACTTTC. Translated, it gives CASSREGANVLTF.